The clone carrying this T cell receptor beta chain was counted a single time. The target antigen is unknown. The data are from a study of cytomegalovirus exposure and HLA in healthy donors. Findings and caveats of the study: Most TCR beta V segments were productive about 87% or about 30% of the time in an earlier analysis.

PCR was performed using 60 Vbeta and 13 Jbeta primers. Generated by immunoSEQ multiplex PCR, the TCRdb table keeps only in-frame clones and is missing some. Of fewer than 200,000 clones in the sample, 65% to 90% were seen once. Germline V gene data show CDR1 as MNHEY and CDR2 as SMNVEV (reference sequence). This CDR3 is built from 16 residues. V lost 9 bases to trimming and J lost 0 bases; unmatched junction nucleotides: 12. Sequenced input: PBMCs. This clonotype was sampled from a male donor in good health and CMV-seronegative. The gene calls are TRBV27 and TRBJ1-2; TRBD1 agrees at 8 bases. In DNA form, the CDR3 reads TGTGCCAGTAATCCGGGCAGGGGGCGTCCTAACTATGGCTACACCTTC. Residues: CASNPGRGRPNYGYTF.